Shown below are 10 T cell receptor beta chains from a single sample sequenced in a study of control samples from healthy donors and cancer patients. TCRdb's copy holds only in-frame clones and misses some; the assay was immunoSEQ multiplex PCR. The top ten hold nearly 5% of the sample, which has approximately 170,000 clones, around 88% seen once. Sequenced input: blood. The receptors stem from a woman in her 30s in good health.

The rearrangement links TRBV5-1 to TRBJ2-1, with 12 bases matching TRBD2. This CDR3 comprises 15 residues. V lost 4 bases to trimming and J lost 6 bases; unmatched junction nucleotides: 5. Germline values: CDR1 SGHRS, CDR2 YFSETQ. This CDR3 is CASSQTSGGINEQFF. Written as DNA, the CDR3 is TGCGCCAGCAGCCAGACTAGCGGGGGTATCAATGAGCAGTTCTTC.

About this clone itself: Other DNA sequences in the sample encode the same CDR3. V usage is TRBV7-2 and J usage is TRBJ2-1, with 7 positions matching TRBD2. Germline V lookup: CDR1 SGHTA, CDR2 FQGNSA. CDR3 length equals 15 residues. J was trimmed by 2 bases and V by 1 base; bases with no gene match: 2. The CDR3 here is CASSLVAGAYNEQFF. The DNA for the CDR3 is TGTGCCAGCAGCTTAGTAGCGGGCGCCTACAATGAGCAGTTCTTC.

CDR3 sequence (DNA): TGTGCCAGCAGCTTAGATTCGGACGGCCGCTACGAGCAGTACTTC. Amino acid sequence: CASSLDSDGRYEQYF. The chain joins TRBV11-2 to TRBJ2-7; D is ambiguous. Between the trimmed V and J ends, which lost 0 bases and 3 bases, there was a span of 12 bases. CDR3 length equals 15 residues. Germline values: CDR1 SGHAT, CDR2 FQNNGV.

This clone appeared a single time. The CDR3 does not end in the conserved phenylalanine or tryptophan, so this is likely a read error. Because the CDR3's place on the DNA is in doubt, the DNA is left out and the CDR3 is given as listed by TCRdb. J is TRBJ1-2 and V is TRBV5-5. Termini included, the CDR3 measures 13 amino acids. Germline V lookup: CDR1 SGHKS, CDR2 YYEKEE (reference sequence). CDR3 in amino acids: CASSLGDTTHMVL.

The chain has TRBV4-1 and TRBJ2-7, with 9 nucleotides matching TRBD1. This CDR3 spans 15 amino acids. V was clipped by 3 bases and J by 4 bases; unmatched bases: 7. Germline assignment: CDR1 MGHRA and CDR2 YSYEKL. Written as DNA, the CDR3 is TGCGCCAGCAGCCATGGCACCGGGACAGGGTACGAGCAGTACTTC. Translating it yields CASSHGTGTGYEQYF.

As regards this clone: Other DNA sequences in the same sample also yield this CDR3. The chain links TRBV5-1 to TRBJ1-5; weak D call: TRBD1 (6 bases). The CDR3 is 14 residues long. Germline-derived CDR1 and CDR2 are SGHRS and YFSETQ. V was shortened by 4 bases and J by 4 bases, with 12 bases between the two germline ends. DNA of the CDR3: TGCGCCAGCAGCCCGGACAGTCGGAATCAGCCCCAGCATTTT. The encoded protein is CASSPDSRNQPQHF.

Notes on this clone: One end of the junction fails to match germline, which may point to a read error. The CDR3 region has the DNA TGTGCCAGCAGCCCCACAGCGAACCCCGGGGAGCTGTTTTTT. Protein: CASSPTANPGELFF. The chain combines TRBV11-3 with TRBJ2-2; no reliable D call. CDR1 is SGHNT and CDR2 is YENEEA in the germline V gene. This CDR3 region has 14 residues. Together with reference TRBV11-3 and TRBJ2-2, the CDR3 gives the full variable domain: EAGVVQSPRYKIIEKKQPVAFWCNPISGHNTLYWYLQNLGQGPELLIRYENEEAVDDSQLPKDRFSAERLKGVDSTLKIQPAELGDSAVYLCASSPTANPGELFFGEGSRLTVL.

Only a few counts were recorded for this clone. The CDR3 region has the DNA TGTGCCAGTAGTATAGATCTCGGGTATGGCTACACCTTC. Translating it yields CASSIDLGYGYTF. The chain joins TRBV19 to TRBJ1-2; D gene uncertain. The V gene lost 0 bases and the J gene lost 5 bases, with 7 bases spanning the gap. This CDR3 has 13 amino acids. Germline-derived CDR1 and CDR2 are LNHDA and SQIVND (reference sequence).

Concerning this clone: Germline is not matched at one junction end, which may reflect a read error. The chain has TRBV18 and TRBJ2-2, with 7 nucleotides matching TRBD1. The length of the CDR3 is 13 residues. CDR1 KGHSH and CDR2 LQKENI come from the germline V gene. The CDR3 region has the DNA TGTGCCAGCTCTCCACAGGGGTCCGGGGAGCTGTTTTTT. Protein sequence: CASSPQGSGELFF. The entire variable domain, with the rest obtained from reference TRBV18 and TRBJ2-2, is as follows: NAGVMQNPRHLVRRRGQEARLRCSPMKGHSHVYWYRQLPEEGLKFMVYLQKENIIDESGMPKERFSAEFPKEGPSILRIQQVVRGDSAAYFCASSPQGSGELFFGEGSRLTVL.

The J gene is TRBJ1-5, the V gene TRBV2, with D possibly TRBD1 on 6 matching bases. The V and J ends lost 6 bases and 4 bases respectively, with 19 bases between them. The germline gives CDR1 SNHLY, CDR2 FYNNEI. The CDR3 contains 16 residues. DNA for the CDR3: TGTGCCAGCAGGGCCGCTGCAGGGACAAAGAATCAGCCCCAGCATTTT. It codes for CASRAAAGTKNQPQHF.